These 20 T cell receptor beta chains were all obtained from the same sample, sequenced in a study of tumor-infiltrating lymphocytes in primary liver carcinoma. RNA isolated from unsorted whole blood supplied the blood RNA, with germline DNA also extracted. Total RNA amounting to 500 ng was the source from which TCR beta cDNA was made with a constant-region primer. Generation of the TCR beta libraries relied on three nested multiplex PCR rounds using slightly modified ARM-PCR. It was with TRBV1-TRBV30 forward primers and a C-beta reverse primer that the first two PCR rounds were run, at around 11 cycles each. TCRdb re-analysed the multiplex PCR reads in MiXCR, keeping a single row per CDR3 protein. The profile shows 300,000 to 350,000 distinct CDR3 sequences, approximately 65% of them singletons. Sequencing used peripheral blood. These receptors all come from a middle-aged man with primary liver carcinoma and hepatitis B virus infection.

A note on this clonotype: This may be a read error: a much more frequent sequence differs by one nucleotide. J is TRBJ1-1 and V is TRBV29-1, with TRBD1 identical over 7 bases. Trimming at V came to 7 bases and at J to 3 bases, leaving 8 bases not matched to a gene. CDR3 length equals 13 residues. From germline, CDR1 is SQVTM and CDR2 ANQGSEA. CDR3 sequence (DNA): TGCAGCGCTCAAGGACAGGTACACACTGAAGCTTTCTTT. It codes for CSAQGQVHTEAFF.

The V and J genes are TRBV20-1 and TRBJ2-3; D not certain. The germline gives CDR1 DFQATT, CDR2 SNEGSKA (reference sequence). V was clipped by 0 bases and J by 9 bases, with 10 bases between them. CDR3 size: 12 residues. Here the CDR3 reads CSARESVQTQYF. The CDR3 DNA reads TGCAGTGCTAGAGAAAGCGTTCAGACGCAGTATTTT.

The chain couples TRBV5-8 to TRBJ2-1, with 10 nucleotides matching TRBD2. The CDR3 totals 16 residues. V lost 4 bases and J lost 9; bases outside the gene matches: 13. CDR1 SGHTS and CDR2 YDEGEE come from the germline V gene. The CDR3 DNA sequence: TGTGCCAGCAGCAGAGTTACTAGCGGGATTAACAGTGAGCAGTTCTTC. Translating gives CASSRVTSGINSEQFF.

V and J are TRBV5-6 and TRBJ2-3; D might be TRBD1 (5 bases). The J call may be faulty, since TRBJ1-5 better matches the DNA end. Germline CDR1 reads SGHDT; CDR2 reads YYEEEE. The CDR3 consists of 14 residues. Here the CDR3 reads CASSGVGRGDTQHF. In nucleotides, the CDR3 is TGTGCCAGCAGCGGGGTTGGGAGGGGCGATACGCAGCATTTT.

The chain combines TRBV11-2 with TRBJ2-4, with D perhaps TRBD2 (5 bases). The CDR3 totals 14 residues. The ends were cut back, 4 bases at V and 6 bases at J, with 13 bases in the middle. The germline CDR1 and CDR2 sequences are SGHAT and FQNNGV. CDR3 sequence reads: CASSSRLAGNIQYF. CDR3 coding DNA: TGTGCCAGCAGCTCCCGCCTAGCCGGAAACATTCAGTACTTC.

This clonotype turned up a few times. A single base separates this from a much larger clone, so it may be a read error. This chain uses TRBV4-2 with TRBJ1-1; D gene ambiguous. CDR1 is LGHNA, CDR2 YNFKEQ, per germline. The CDR3 totals 14 residues. In DNA, the CDR3 is TGTGCCAACAGCCAAGTAGGCTTTAACACTGAAGCTTTCTTT. This gives the protein CANSQVGFNTEAFF.

Note on this clonotype: The junction departs from the called germline gene at one end, perhaps through a read error. The gene calls are TRBV11-2 and TRBJ2-2; possible D gene TRBD2, 5 bases. The CDR3 length is 15 residues. Germline loops: CDR1 SGHAT, CDR2 FQNNGV. The CDR3 here is CASGPSRKIIGELLF. The DNA for the CDR3 is TGTGCCAGCGGCCCCAGTCGGAAGATAATCGGGGAGCTGTTATTT.

Worth noting for this clonotype: An end of the junction does not agree with germline; a read error may underlie this. The V gene is TRBV11-2, the J gene TRBJ1-3; D might be TRBD1 (6 bases). The germline CDR1 and CDR2 sequences are SGHAT and FQNNGV. This CDR3 has 14 amino acids. CDR3 in DNA: TGTGTCAGCAGCCTAGACAGGAACCGAAACACCATATATTTT. It specifies CVSSLDRNRNTIYF.

In the case of this clonotype: An end of the junction differs from the germline gene, which may be a read error. The chain links TRBV6-1 to TRBJ2-1, with D unclear. The CDR3 totals 12 residues. Germline CDR1 and CDR2: MNHNS and SASEGT. As DNA, the CDR3 is TGTACCAGCAGTTTGGTGGGTTATGAGGAGTTCTTC. Amino acids: CTSSLVGYEEFF.

The chain couples TRBV11-2 to TRBJ2-1; 10 nucleotides align to TRBD2. Germline V gene data show CDR1 as SGHAT and CDR2 as FQNNGV. The CDR3 runs 15 residues. Here the CDR3 DNA reads TGTGCAAGTAGCCCCCAGCGGGAGGGATTGAGTGAGCAGTTCTTC. Translation gives CASSPQREGLSEQFF.

About this clonotype itself: A read error is possible here, since a much larger clone lies one base away. The chain is built from TRBV6-5 and TRBJ2-1, with D uncertain. V lost 0 bases and J 8 bases, leaving 11 bases between the germline ends. Looked up from germline, CDR1 is MNHEY and CDR2 is SVGAGI. The CDR3 runs 14 residues. The CDR3 is CASSYSTARDEQFF. The CDR3 DNA is TGTGCCAGCAGTTACTCAACAGCCCGGGATGAGCAGTTCTTC.

Worth noting for this clonotype: The conserved phenylalanine or tryptophan normally closing the CDR3 is absent here, so this likely arose from a read error. V gene TRBV14 combines with J gene TRBJ2-7; 10 nucleotides align to TRBD2. CDR1 SGHDN and CDR2 FVKESK come from the germline V gene. The CDR3 runs 15 residues. The junction had 4 bases not matched to a gene; V was cut back by 0 bases and J by 5 bases. CDR3 nucleotide sequence: TGTGCCAGCAGCCAAGACCTAGCGGGAGACCACGAGCAGTACTTA. Protein: CASSQDLAGDHEQYL.

This clonotype was observed a handful of times. The chain recombines TRBV7-8 with TRBJ2-7, with 8 bases that match TRBD2. The CDR3 has 16 amino acids. Germline CDR1 and CDR2: SGHVS and FQNEAQ. Trimming at V came to 4 bases and at J to 2 bases, leaving 10 bases not matched to a gene. The CDR3, as DNA: TGTGCCAGCAGCTCGCGGACTAGCATAATAGCCTACGAGCAGTACTTC. Encoded protein: CASSSRTSIIAYEQYF.

Note on this clonotype: The junction shows a germline mismatch at one end, possibly a read error. The chain uses TRBV11-2 and TRBJ1-1; D ambiguous. The germline gives CDR1 SGHAT, CDR2 FQNNGV. CDR3 length equals 13 residues. For the CDR3, the DNA is TGTGCCAGCAACGGAAAATTAAACACTGAAGCTTACTTT. It encodes CASNGKLNTEAYF.

This clonotype was found a few times. An end of the junction differs from the germline gene, which may be a read error. V usage is TRBV29-1 and J usage is TRBJ2-7; 7 bases line up with TRBD1. CDR1 and CDR2 from the germline V gene are SQVTM and ANQGSEA. There are 16 residues in the CDR3. The DNA of the CDR3 is TGTAGCCTTAAGATACCGGGACAGACGATCTCCTACGAGCAGTGCTTC. Translating gives CSLKIPGQTISYEQCF.

There are many counts of this clonotype. The chain is built from TRBV4-3 and TRBJ2-2, with 11 bases matching TRBD2. CDR1 is LGHNA, CDR2 YSLEER, per germline. CDR3 size: 17 residues. The ends lost 6 bases at V and 5 bases at J; junction bases unmatched: 11. CDR3 sequence: CASRPNSGRVTTGELFF. In DNA form, the CDR3 reads TGCGCCAGCAGACCCAATAGCGGGAGGGTGACTACCGGGGAGCTGTTTTTT.

Details on this clonotype: The junction departs from germline at one end; a sequencing error may be responsible. V is TRBV5-5 and J is TRBJ1-4, with TRBD1 as a possible D gene (5 bases). The CDR3 sequence is 14 residues long. Germline V CDR1 and CDR2: SGHKS, YYEKEE (reference sequence). The CDR3 DNA reads as TGTGCCAGCAGCACGGATGGGGGGACGGAAAAACTGTCTTTT. Protein: CASSTDGGTEKLSF.

This clonotype occurred many times. The chain joins TRBV6-2 or TRBV6-3 to TRBJ2-1; possibly TRBD2 for D (5 bases). The CDR3 extends over 13 amino acids. Germline CDR1 MNHEY, CDR2 SVGEGT. V lost 7 bases and J lost 4, with 11 bases in between. CDR3: CASTPGRYNEQFF. The CDR3 region has the DNA TGTGCCAGCACCCCGGGGAGATACAATGAGCAGTTCTTC.

A word on this clonotype: The junction departs from germline at one end; a sequencing error may be responsible. V gene TRBV5-5 combines with J gene TRBJ2-7, with 9 bases matching TRBD2. Germline V gene data show CDR1 as SGHKS and CDR2 as YYEKEE (reference sequence). The CDR3 totals 16 residues. CDR3 region: CPSSLASVAGAYEQYF. The CDR3 DNA is TGTCCCAGCAGCTTGGCCTCGGTAGCGGGAGCCTACGAGCAGTACTTC. Drawing the rest from reference TRBV5-5 and TRBJ2-7, the complete variable domain is DAGVTQSPTHLIKTRGQQVTLRCSPISGHKSVSWYQQVLGQGPQFIFQYYEKEERGRGNFPDRFSARQFPNYSSELNVNALLLGDSALYLCPSSLASVAGAYEQYFGPGTRLTVT.

A note on this clonotype: One base away lies a much larger clone, so this may be a sequencing read error. The chain couples TRBV10-3 to TRBJ2-7, with D maybe TRBD1 (6 bases). Germline V lookup: CDR1 ENHRY, CDR2 SYGVKD. The germline V and J ends were trimmed by 7 bases and 5 bases, with 9 bases remaining between them. CDR3 length: 11 amino acids. CDR3 DNA: TGTGCCATCATGACAGGAAACGAGCAGTACTTC. It specifies CAIMTGNEQYF.